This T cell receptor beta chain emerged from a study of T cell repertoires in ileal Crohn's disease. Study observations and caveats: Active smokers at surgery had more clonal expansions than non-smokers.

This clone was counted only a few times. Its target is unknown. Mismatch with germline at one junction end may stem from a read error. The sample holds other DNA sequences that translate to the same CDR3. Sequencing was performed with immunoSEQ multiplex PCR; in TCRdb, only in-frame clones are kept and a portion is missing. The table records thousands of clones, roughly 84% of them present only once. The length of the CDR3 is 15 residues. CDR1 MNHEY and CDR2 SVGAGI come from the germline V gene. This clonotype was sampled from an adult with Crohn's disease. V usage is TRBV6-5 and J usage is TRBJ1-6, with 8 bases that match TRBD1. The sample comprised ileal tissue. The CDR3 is CASRATGQANSPLHF. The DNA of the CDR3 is TGTGCCAGCAGGGCCACGGGACAGGCAAATTCCCCCCTCCACTTT.